The present T cell receptor (beta chain) was sequenced within a study of cytomegalovirus exposure and HLA in healthy donors. PCR involved 60 Vbeta and 13 Jbeta primers. Measured with immunoSEQ multiplex PCR; TCRdb has only the in-frame clones, and not every one. The table lists some 150,000 clones, roughly nine tenths of them singletons. Donors were nominally healthy when sampled, though unrecorded immune exposures were likely. Notes on this clone: Its antigen is still unknown.

Overall study results and limits: About 90% or about 30% of the time was how often most TCR beta V segments were productive, according to an earlier analysis. In vitro assays verified that three CMV-associated chains recognized CMV antigens specifically. A later analysis reported that several of the most significant clusters appeared to be linked to common viral pathogens, among them Epstein-Barr virus.

Sequences were obtained from PBMCs. The receptor was derived from a woman in her thirties in good health and CMV-seronegative.

In nucleotides, the CDR3 is TGTGCCAGCCGCGCGACTAGCGGGAGGTTCGGTGAGCAGTTCTTC. Protein product: CASRATSGRFGEQFF. The rearrangement joins TRBV6-5 to TRBJ2-1; 13 bases line up with TRBD2. Germline values: CDR1 MNHEY, CDR2 SVGAGI. This CDR3 is built from 15 residues. The J segment lost 9 bases and the V segment lost 8 bases, leaving 10 bases of the junction unmatched.